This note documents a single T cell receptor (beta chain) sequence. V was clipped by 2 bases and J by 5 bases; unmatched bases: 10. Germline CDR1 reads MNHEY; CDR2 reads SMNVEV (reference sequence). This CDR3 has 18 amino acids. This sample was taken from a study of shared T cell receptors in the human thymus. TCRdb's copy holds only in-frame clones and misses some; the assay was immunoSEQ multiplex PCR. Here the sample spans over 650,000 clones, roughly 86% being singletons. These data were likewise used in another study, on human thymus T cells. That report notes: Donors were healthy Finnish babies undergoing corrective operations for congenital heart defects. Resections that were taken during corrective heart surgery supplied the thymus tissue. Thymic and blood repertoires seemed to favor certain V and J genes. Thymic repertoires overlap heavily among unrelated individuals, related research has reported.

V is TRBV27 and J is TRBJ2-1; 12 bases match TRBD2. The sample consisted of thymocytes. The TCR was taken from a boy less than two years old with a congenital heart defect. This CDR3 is CASSLNWPSGRAHNEQFF. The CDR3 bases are TGTGCCAGCAGTTTAAACTGGCCTAGCGGGAGGGCCCACAATGAGCAGTTCTTC.